These 32 T cell receptor beta chains originate from one sample sequenced in a study of blood T cell repertoires in COVID-19. Produced via immunoSEQ multiplex PCR; TCRdb's table is partial and in-frame only. The repertoire holds under 450,000 clones, with about 89% as singletons. Sequenced sample: PBMCs or T cells enriched from blood (not recorded which). The origin of the receptors is a man aged 25 to 40 who had recovered from COVID-19.

This chain uses TRBV6-5 with TRBJ2-7; tentatively, D is TRBD1 (6 bases). The germline V gene encodes CDR1 MNHEY and CDR2 SVGAGI. The CDR3 consists of 14 residues. Trimming left V 6 bases short and J 2 bases short, with 14 bases between. The CDR3 DNA follows: TGTGCCAGCAGACCCCCGGGACAAGCCTACGAGCAGTACTTC. Translation gives CASRPPGQAYEQYF.

The chain links TRBV7-2 to TRBJ2-5; a weak D match, TRBD1 (7 bases). Trimming stripped 2 bases from V and 5 bases from J, with 18 bases between. The CDR3 spans 16 residues. The germline gives CDR1 SGHTA, CDR2 FQGNSA. The CDR3, as DNA: TGTGCCAGCAGCTTACGGGTCTTAGCAGGGGGGGAGACCCAGTACTTC. Encoded protein: CASSLRVLAGGETQYF.

The J gene is TRBJ1-4, the V gene TRBV10-3; D is unclear. The V gene's germline CDR1 is ENHRY and CDR2 SYGVKD. The V and J ends lost 2 bases and 5 bases respectively, with 9 bases between them. The CDR3 loop spans 14 amino acids. The CDR3 region is CAISEEGGNEKLFF. The CDR3 DNA is TGTGCCATCAGTGAGGAGGGAGGAAATGAAAAACTGTTTTTT.

V usage is TRBV4-2 and J usage is TRBJ1-4; 7 bases match TRBD1. Trimming took 5 bases from V and 10 from J; bases not matched to a gene: 13. The germline gives CDR1 LGHNA, CDR2 YNFKEQ. The CDR3 sequence is 15 residues long. Written as DNA, the CDR3 is TGTGCCAGCAGCGGTGCTACAGGGGAACGGATAAAACTGTTTTTT. Translating it yields CASSGATGERIKLFF.

The V and J genes are TRBV6-2 or TRBV6-3 and TRBJ2-2; 12 bases agree with TRBD2. The germline gives CDR1 MNHEY, CDR2 SVGEGT. The CDR3 is 16 amino acids. V lost 4 bases, J lost 4 bases, and 4 bases stayed unmatched. CDR3 nucleotide sequence: TGTGCCAGCAGTTTTGGACTAGCGGGACCCACCGGGGAGCTGTTTTTT. Its protein product is CASSFGLAGPTGELFF.

This chain uses TRBV21-1 with TRBJ1-2. TRBV21-1 is given as a pseudogene. This CDR3 is 16 amino acids long. The CDR3 loop is CASSKWVQAGRYGYTF. The CDR3 DNA follows: TGTGCCAGCAGCAAATGGGTTCAAGCGGGGAGATATGGCTACACCTTC.

In this sample, this clone turned up a few times. The chain links TRBV11-2 to TRBJ2-1, with a possible D match to TRBD1 (6 bases). Germline V gene lookup returns CDR1 SGHAT and CDR2 FQNNGV. The CDR3 consists of 17 residues. The V end lost 1 base, the J end lost 0 bases, and 13 bases lay between the germline ends. CDR3 DNA sequence: TGTGCCAGCAGCTTAGTTCCCGGGACATTCTCCTACAATGAGCAGTTCTTC. Amino acids: CASSLVPGTFSYNEQFF.

This clone was seen more than once but under ten times. This chain joins TRBV6-5 and TRBJ1-2, with TRBD1 as a possible D gene (5 bases). CDR3 length: 14 amino acids. Germline V gives CDR1 MNHEY, CDR2 SVGAGI. V gave up 6 bases and J gave up 1 base, with 12 bases separating them. The CDR3 protein is CASRQRQSNYGYTF. In DNA, the CDR3 is TGTGCCAGCAGACAGCGACAGAGTAACTATGGCTACACCTTC.

This chain connects TRBV6-5 to TRBJ1-1, with D unclear. V lost 8 bases and J lost 1, with 5 bases in between. CDR1 is MNHEY, CDR2 SVGAGI, per germline. CDR3 length: 11 amino acids. CDR3 protein: CASRRNTEAFF. CDR3 sequence (DNA): TGTGCCAGCCGCAGGAACACTGAAGCTTTCTTT.

CDR3 sequence (DNA): TGTGCCAGCGCTAGAACCCGGGTTTTTAATGAAAAACTGTTTTTT. Protein: CASARTRVFNEKLFF. The V and J genes are TRBV2 and TRBJ1-4; D uncertain. V shed 8 bases and J shed 4 bases, with 17 bases lying between them. The CDR3 extends over 15 amino acids. The germline V gene encodes CDR1 SNHLY and CDR2 FYNNEI.

The rearrangement uses TRBV4-3 and TRBJ2-1; a weak D match, TRBD2 (6 bases). This CDR3 spans 15 amino acids. Germline V gene lookup returns CDR1 LGHNA and CDR2 YSLEER. V gave up 0 bases and J gave up 10 bases, with 16 bases separating them. CDR3: CASSQDLGLFSEQFF. The CDR3 DNA follows: TGCGCCAGCAGCCAAGATTTGGGACTGTTTAGCGAGCAGTTCTTC.

This rearrangement joins TRBV11-2 to TRBJ2-1; 8 nucleotides align to TRBD2. CDR1 SGHAT and CDR2 FQNNGV come from the germline V gene. This CDR3 has 17 amino acids. Losses at the gene ends were 4 bases for V and 2 bases for J; bases not matched to a gene: 10. The CDR3 protein is CASSSMRGAWTYNEQFF. CDR3 nucleotide sequence: TGTGCCAGCAGCTCCATGCGGGGGGCGTGGACCTACAATGAGCAGTTCTTC.

This clone has just one count. The rearrangement uses TRBV6-5 and TRBJ1-6, with a tentative D call TRBD1 (5 bases). CDR1 MNHEY and CDR2 SVGAGI come from the germline V gene. V was shortened by 10 bases and J by 1 base, with 8 bases between the two germline ends. This CDR3 comprises 13 residues. CDR3 amino acids: CATQGSYNSPLHF. The CDR3 nucleotides are TGTGCCACTCAGGGTTCCTATAATTCACCCCTCCACTTT.

J is TRBJ1-2 and V is TRBV25-1, with 9 bases matching TRBD1. CDR1 is MGHDK, CDR2 SYGVNS, per germline. The CDR3 consists of 12 residues. J gave up 7 bases and V 7 bases, and 4 bases lay outside the gene matches. The DNA for the CDR3 is TGTGCCAGCAACAACAGGGGGCTTGGCTACACCTTC. Translating gives CASNNRGLGYTF.

The J gene is TRBJ2-5, the V gene TRBV10-1; maybe TRBD2 (6 bases). CDR3 length equals 13 residues. V dropped 1 base and J dropped 5 bases, with 8 bases sitting between them. Per the germline V gene, CDR1 is WNHNN and CDR2 is SYGVQD (reference sequence). The CDR3 DNA follows: TGCGCCAGCAGTGAGTGGAGCGGGGAGACCCAGTACTTC. It yields the protein CASSEWSGETQYF.

The gene calls are TRBV6-5 and TRBJ1-2; D is unclear. The CDR3 is 15 residues long. Germline CDR1 MNHEY, CDR2 SVGAGI. V dropped 0 bases and J dropped 7 bases, with 15 bases sitting between them. DNA for the CDR3: TGTGCCAGCAGTTACTCGATATCCGGGTTTTCTGGCTACACCTTC. It yields the protein CASSYSISGFSGYTF.

The V gene is TRBV4-3, the J gene TRBJ1-1; D is possibly TRBD1 (5 bases). Germline assignment: CDR1 LGHNA and CDR2 YSLEER. V gave up 4 bases and J gave up 2 bases, with 8 bases separating them. CDR3 length: 13 residues. CDR3 nucleotide sequence: TGCGCCAGCAGCCCGGACACCAACACTGAAGCTTTCTTT. Translated, it gives CASSPDTNTEAFF.

The gene calls are TRBV15 and TRBJ2-1, with 7 bases identical to TRBD2. CDR1 is LNHNV and CDR2 is YYDKDF in the germline V gene (reference sequence). This CDR3 has 13 amino acids. J was trimmed by 8 bases and V by 8 bases; bases with no gene match: 9. The CDR3 spells CATAREGRDEQFF. In DNA form, the CDR3 reads TGTGCCACCGCTAGGGAGGGCCGGGATGAGCAGTTCTTC.

V and J are TRBV5-1 and TRBJ1-4; TRBD1 agrees at 10 bases. Trimming took 4 bases from V and 0 from J; bases not matched to a gene: 12. The CDR3 contains 19 residues. Per germline, CDR1 SGHRS and CDR2 YFSETQ. Here the CDR3 DNA reads TGCGCCAGCAGCGCTGGGACAGGGGCCTTAATTGCAACTAATGAAAAACTGTTTTTT. Protein: CASSAGTGALIATNEKLFF. Combining the CDR3 with reference TRBV5-1 and TRBJ1-4 gives the whole variable domain KAGVTQTPRYLIKTRGQQVTLSCSPISGHRSVSWYQQTPGQGLQFLFEYFSETQRNKGNFPGRFSGRQFSNSRSEMNVSTLELGDSALYLCASSAGTGALIATNEKLFFGSGTQLSVL.

The J gene is TRBJ2-5, the V gene TRBV18, with 8 positions matching TRBD2. This CDR3 comprises 14 residues. V lost 2 bases to trimming and J lost 7 bases; unmatched junction nucleotides: 6. Germline CDR1 reads KGHSH; CDR2 reads LQKENI. The CDR3 DNA is TGTGCCAGCTCACCAGCGGGGGGTACCGGGACCCAGTACTTC. Protein: CASSPAGGTGTQYF.

The chain has TRBV2 and TRBJ2-2, with 7 positions matching TRBD1. Germline trimming cut 4 bases from V and 0 bases from J; bases unmatched to any gene: 8. Germline V gene lookup returns CDR1 SNHLY and CDR2 FYNNEI. CDR3 size: 17 residues. The CDR3 DNA reads as TGTGCCAGCAGTGTAGTGTTGCAGGGGGCGAACACCGGGGAGCTGTTTTTT. Translating it yields CASSVVLQGANTGELFF.

CDR3 DNA: TGTGCCAGCAGTGAAGACAGGGGGTGGAGTGGCTACACCTTC. Translation gives CASSEDRGWSGYTF. This chain joins TRBV6-1 and TRBJ1-2; 8 bases are a match to TRBD1. This CDR3 has 14 residues. The junction had 5 bases not matched to a gene; V was cut back by 1 base and J by 7 bases. CDR1 is MNHNS, CDR2 SASEGT, per germline.

CDR3: CASSPGLASSTDTQYF. Written as DNA, the CDR3 is TGTGCCAGCAGCCCGGGACTAGCGAGTAGCACAGATACGCAGTATTTT. The rearrangement links TRBV11-3 to TRBJ2-3, with 10 positions matching TRBD2. The CDR3 spans 16 residues. CDR1 and CDR2 (germline): SGHNT, YENEEA. The V segment lost 5 bases and the J segment 0 bases; nucleotides outside the gene matches: 5. Combining the CDR3 with reference TRBV11-3 and TRBJ2-3 gives the whole variable domain EAGVVQSPRYKIIEKKQPVAFWCNPISGHNTLYWYLQNLGQGPELLIRYENEEAVDDSQLPKDRFSAERLKGVDSTLKIQPAELGDSAVYLCASSPGLASSTDTQYFGPGTRLTVL.

The genes are TRBV5-4 and TRBJ1-6; tentatively, D is TRBD1 (5 bases). Germline V CDR1 and CDR2: SGHNT, YYREEE (reference sequence). The CDR3 loop spans 13 amino acids. Trimming removed 4 bases from V and 14 bases from J, with 16 bases in between. The CDR3 DNA follows: TGTGCCAGCAGCGAGGCCGGTGGGGCGGCCCTCCACTTT. Translation: CASSEAGGAALHF.

J is TRBJ1-2 and V is TRBV6-5; D might be TRBD1 (5 bases). CDR1 is MNHEY and CDR2 is SVGAGI in the germline V gene. There are 15 residues in the CDR3. Trimming took 2 bases from V and 0 from J, leaving 10 bases between them. CDR3 coding DNA: TGTGCCAGCAGTTACGGGGCCACCTCTAACTATGGCTACACCTTC. This encodes CASSYGATSNYGYTF.

The gene calls are TRBV11-2 and TRBJ1-2; TRBD1 agrees at 10 bases. V lost 6 bases to trimming and J lost 0 bases; unmatched junction nucleotides: 10. The CDR3 has 17 amino acids. Germline loops: CDR1 SGHAT, CDR2 FQNNGV. In DNA form, the CDR3 reads TGTGCCAGCAGGGTGCCGGGACAGGGGACCTCTAACTATGGCTACACCTTC. Amino acid sequence: CASRVPGQGTSNYGYTF.

The chain has TRBV3-1 (or the pseudogene TRBV3-2) and TRBJ2-5, with D possibly matching TRBD1 (5 bases). Germline V CDR1 and CDR2: LGHDT, YNNKEL (reference sequence). This CDR3 is 14 amino acids long. The V gene lost 4 bases and the J gene lost 3 bases, with 12 bases spanning the gap. As DNA, the CDR3 is TGTGCCAGCAGCCTAGAGGTACAGGAAGAGACCCAGTACTTC. This sequence encodes CASSLEVQEETQYF.

This sequence joins TRBV7-7 and TRBJ2-2, with 12 bases that match TRBD2. The CDR3 is made up of 16 amino acids. V shed 5 bases, J shed 6 bases, and the junction held 7 bases outside the gene matches. Germline CDR1 and CDR2: SSHAT and FNYEAQ (reference sequence). CDR3 sequence reads: CASSLLAGGPPGELFF. The CDR3 DNA is TGTGCCAGCAGCCTCCTAGCGGGGGGGCCCCCCGGGGAGCTGTTTTTT.

V usage is TRBV30 and J usage is TRBJ1-4, with 9 bases lining up with TRBD1. The V segment lost 2 bases and the J segment 4 bases; nucleotides outside the gene matches: 8. Germline-derived CDR1 and CDR2 are GTSNPN and SVGIG (reference sequence). The CDR3 is 16 amino acids. In DNA form, the CDR3 reads TGTGCCTGGAGTTTCGGGACAGGGACCTTTAATGAAAAACTGTTTTTT. It codes for CAWSFGTGTFNEKLFF.

Only a few counts were recorded for this clone. The chain has TRBV7-9 and TRBJ2-2, with 10 nucleotides matching TRBD2. The CDR3 spans 16 residues. Looked up from germline, CDR1 is SEHNR and CDR2 is FQNEAQ (reference sequence). Germline trimming cut 3 bases from V and 4 bases from J; bases unmatched to any gene: 5. CDR3 amino acids: CASSFPLAGSTGELFF. DNA of the CDR3: TGTGCCAGCAGCTTCCCACTAGCGGGGTCCACCGGGGAGCTGTTTTTT. The variable domain in full, with the rest retrieved from reference TRBV7-9 and TRBJ2-2, is DTGVSQNPRHKITKRGQNVTFRCDPISEHNRLYWYRQTLGQGPEFLTYFQNEAQLEKSRLLSDRFSAERPKGSFSTLEIQRTEQGDSAMYLCASSFPLAGSTGELFFGEGSRLTVL.

The chain uses TRBV3-1 (or the pseudogene TRBV3-2) and TRBJ2-7; the match to TRBD2 covers 7 bases. Germline CDR1 reads LGHDT; CDR2 reads YNNKEL (reference sequence). V dropped 7 bases and J dropped 2; count of bases not matched to a gene: 8. The CDR3 spans 14 residues. The DNA for the CDR3 is TGTGCCAGCACCAACTCGGGAGGAACCTACGAGCAGTACTTC. It codes for CASTNSGGTYEQYF.

This clone is a singleton in its sample. The CDR3 sequence is CASSARQGREYGYTF. Here the CDR3 DNA reads TGTGCCAGCAGCGCCCGACAGGGGAGAGAATATGGCTACACCTTC. V and J are TRBV7-9 and TRBJ1-2; 8 nucleotides agree with TRBD1. Germline assignment: CDR1 SEHNR and CDR2 FQNEAQ (reference sequence). The CDR3 contains 15 residues. The V gene end was trimmed by 5 bases and the J gene end by 5 bases; junction bases not matched to a gene: 10.